The clone carrying this TCR beta chain was counted only a few times. The antigen is unknown. These data are taken from a study of identical twins. Study-level points and caveats: Out-of-frame beta chain sequences displayed weaker excess sharing between twins.

Only healthy Caucasians were included as donors. Unique molecular identifiers were present on the cDNA, and a universal primer site came from template switching. TCRdb reanalysed the 5' RACE reads using MiXCR and keeps one entry per CDR3 protein. The sample lists 460,000 or so distinct CDR3 sequences, around 14% occurring once. This CDR3 has 13 amino acids. Germline trimming cut 6 bases from V and 5 bases from J; bases unmatched to any gene: 6. From germline, CDR1 is MNHEY and CDR2 SMNVEV (reference sequence). This sample also belongs to another study, concerning yellow fever vaccine responses in identical twins.

V usage is TRBV27 and J usage is TRBJ2-5, with 7 bases matching TRBD2. Sequenced input: CD4+ T cells sorted from blood. The clonotype originates from a woman under 30 in good health. The chain's CDR3 is CASSWTRRETQYF. CDR3 in DNA: TGTGCCAGCAGCTGGACTAGGAGGGAGACCCAGTACTTC.